A selection of T cell receptor beta chains follows, all from one sample in a study of T-cell reconstitution after alpha-beta-depleted transplantation in children. TCRdb ran MiXCR on the PCR reads and lists one entry per CDR3 protein. The sample lists 90,000 to 100,000 distinct CDR3 sequences; about 25% were seen once. Sequenced here: PBMCs, sampled before TCRalphabeta/CD19-depleted stem cell transplant. All receptors derive from a boy younger than 10 with acute lymphoblastic leukemia, due to receive a stem cell transplant. Each CDR3 is given with its conserved first and last residue. Each record gives: J gene, D gene, clone size, V gene, CDR3 protein, CDR3 DNA. A D gene is named only where the DNA matches it firmly. Only part of the rows carry a size: once, few, many, or a class if the clone is expanded.

j_gene: TRBJ2-1
d_gene: NA
abundance: once
v_gene: TRBV10-3
CDR3aa: CASSPPPIRSSYNEQFF
CDR3nt: TGTGCCTCTAGTCCCCCCCCCATACGGAGCTCCTACAATGAGCAGTTCTTC

j_gene: TRBJ2-2
d_gene: NA
abundance: many
v_gene: TRBV6-5
CDR3aa: CASSYSWENTGELFF
CDR3nt: TGTGCCAGCAGTTACTCGTGGGAGAACACCGGGGAGCTGTTTTTT

j_gene: TRBJ1-2
d_gene: NA
abundance: few
v_gene: TRBV12-3/TRBV12-4
CDR3aa: CASSLSRAGYGYTF
CDR3nt: TGTGCCAGCAGTTTGTCCCGGGCAGGGTATGGCTACACCTTC

j_gene: TRBJ2-2
d_gene: NA
abundance: many
v_gene: TRBV14
CDR3aa: CASSQGEGTSSWGTGELFF
CDR3nt: TGTGCCAGCAGCCAAGGTGAAGGGACATCATCCTGGGGCACCGGGGAGCTGTTTTTT

j_gene: TRBJ1-1
d_gene: NA
abundance: NA
v_gene: TRBV20-1
CDR3aa: CSARVGGHGAEAFF
CDR3nt: TGCAGTGCTAGAGTGGGGGGGCACGGCGCTGAAGCTTTCTTT

j_gene: TRBJ2-7
d_gene: NA
abundance: many
v_gene: TRBV2
CDR3aa: CASSGRGPYEQYF
CDR3nt: TGTGCCAGCAGTGGTAGAGGGCCCTACGAGCAGTACTTC

j_gene: TRBJ2-1
d_gene: TRBD2
abundance: NA
v_gene: TRBV27
CDR3aa: CASTLKGLAGGNEQFF
CDR3nt: TGTGCCAGCACCCTTAAGGGCCTAGCGGGAGGCAATGAGCAGTTCTTC

j_gene: TRBJ1-1
d_gene: TRBD1
abundance: few
v_gene: TRBV5-1
CDR3aa: CASSSWTGKLAEAFF
CDR3nt: TGCGCCAGCAGCTCCTGGACAGGGAAGTTGGCTGAAGCTTTCTTT

j_gene: TRBJ2-1
d_gene: TRBD2
abundance: few
v_gene: TRBV29-1
CDR3aa: CSVDPENTSGGANEQFF
CDR3nt: TGCAGCGTTGACCCCGAAAACACTAGCGGAGGGGCCAATGAGCAGTTCTTC

j_gene: TRBJ2-2
d_gene: TRBD1
abundance: NA
v_gene: TRBV28
CDR3aa: CASKEQGARTGELFF
CDR3nt: TGTGCCAGCAAAGAACAGGGGGCTCGGACCGGGGAGCTGTTTTTT

j_gene: TRBJ2-7
d_gene: TRBD2
abundance: few
v_gene: TRBV18
CDR3aa: CASSSGGSYEQYF
CDR3nt: TGTGCCAGCTCATCGGGAGGATCCTACGAGCAGTACTTC

j_gene: TRBJ2-3
d_gene: NA
abundance: NA
v_gene: TRBV24-1
CDR3aa: CATSDFPGQTTDTQYF
CDR3nt: TGTGCCACCAGTGATTTCCCGGGACAAACCACAGATACGCAGTATTTT

j_gene: TRBJ1-4
d_gene: NA
abundance: NA
v_gene: TRBV9
CDR3aa: CASSVAGVRNEKLFF
CDR3nt: TGTGCCAGCAGCGTTGCTGGGGTCAGGAATGAAAAACTGTTTTTT

j_gene: TRBJ2-5
d_gene: NA
abundance: NA
v_gene: TRBV7-2
CDR3aa: CASSSRLGRGRETQYF
CDR3nt: TGTGCCAGCAGCTCCCGACTCGGCCGAGGCAGAGAGACCCAGTACTTC

j_gene: TRBJ1-1
d_gene: NA
abundance: few
v_gene: TRBV29-1
CDR3aa: CSVEDRSGVMNTEAFF
CDR3nt: TGCAGCGTTGAAGACCGGTCGGGAGTCATGAACACTGAAGCTTTCTTT

j_gene: TRBJ2-5
d_gene: TRBD1
abundance: NA
v_gene: TRBV28
CDR3aa: CASSFRGLFGEETQYF
CDR3nt: TGTGCCAGCAGTTTCAGGGGGCTTTTCGGAGAAGAGACCCAGTACTTC

j_gene: TRBJ1-6
d_gene: NA
abundance: few
v_gene: TRBV20-1
CDR3aa: CSARSDRPNSPLHF
CDR3nt: TGCAGTGCCCGATCGGACAGACCTAATTCACCCCTCCACTTT

j_gene: TRBJ2-7
d_gene: NA
abundance: few
v_gene: TRBV27
CDR3aa: CASPPLAWGYEQYF
CDR3nt: TGTGCCAGCCCCCCTCTAGCGTGGGGCTACGAGCAGTACTTC

j_gene: TRBJ2-1
d_gene: TRBD2
abundance: many
v_gene: TRBV7-2
CDR3aa: CASSSLAGPYNEQFF
CDR3nt: TGTGCCAGCAGCTCACTAGCGGGACCCTACAATGAGCAGTTCTTC

j_gene: TRBJ1-1
d_gene: TRBD1
abundance: few
v_gene: TRBV4-1
CDR3aa: CASSQGVQGVTEAFF
CDR3nt: TGCGCCAGCAGCCAAGGCGTACAGGGGGTCACTGAAGCTTTCTTT

j_gene: TRBJ1-2
d_gene: TRBD1
abundance: few
v_gene: TRBV6-1
CDR3aa: CASSEALTGAFLNYGYTF
CDR3nt: TGTGCCAGCAGTGAAGCCTTGACAGGGGCCTTCCTTAACTATGGCTACACCTTC

j_gene: TRBJ2-1
d_gene: NA
abundance: NA
v_gene: TRBV20-1
CDR3aa: CSARDGLAGFYNEQFF
CDR3nt: TGCAGTGCTAGAGATGGTCTAGCAGGTTTTTACAATGAGCAGTTCTTC

j_gene: TRBJ1-5
d_gene: TRBD1
abundance: NA
v_gene: TRBV5-1
CDR3aa: CASSLGGTDGNQPQHF
CDR3nt: TGCGCCAGCAGCCTAGGGGGGACAGATGGAAATCAGCCCCAGCATTTT

j_gene: TRBJ1-6
d_gene: TRBD1
abundance: NA
v_gene: TRBV7-8
CDR3aa: CASRKSRDRGRFHNSPLHF
CDR3nt: TGTGCCAGCAGGAAGAGCCGGGACAGGGGACGATTCCATAATTCACCCCTCCACTTT

j_gene: TRBJ1-2
d_gene: NA
abundance: NA
v_gene: TRBV5-1
CDR3aa: CASSFNRANYGYTF
CDR3nt: TGCGCCAGCAGCTTTAACAGAGCTAACTATGGCTACACCTTC

j_gene: TRBJ2-3
d_gene: TRBD2
abundance: NA
v_gene: TRBV12-3/TRBV12-4
CDR3aa: CASRPTSGTDTQYF
CDR3nt: TGTGCCAGCAGACCTACTAGCGGCACAGATACGCAGTATTTT

j_gene: TRBJ2-1
d_gene: TRBD2
abundance: many
v_gene: TRBV7-6
CDR3aa: CASSLRREAPYNEQFF
CDR3nt: TGTGCCAGCAGCTTAAGGCGGGAGGCACCCTACAATGAGCAGTTCTTC

j_gene: TRBJ1-5
d_gene: NA
abundance: few
v_gene: TRBV7-2
CDR3aa: CASSLTDPNQPQHF
CDR3nt: TGTGCCAGCAGCCTAACGGATCCAAATCAGCCCCAGCATTTT

j_gene: TRBJ2-7
d_gene: NA
abundance: many
v_gene: TRBV7-2
CDR3aa: CASSPRSYEQYF
CDR3nt: TGTGCCAGCAGCCCGCGAAGCTACGAGCAGTACTTC

j_gene: TRBJ1-2
d_gene: NA
abundance: few
v_gene: TRBV9
CDR3aa: CASSPDSGGGYTF
CDR3nt: TGTGCCAGCAGCCCAGACAGCGGGGGGGGCTACACCTTC

j_gene: TRBJ1-1
d_gene: TRBD1
abundance: few
v_gene: TRBV5-6
CDR3aa: CASSVIDREETEAFF
CDR3nt: TGTGCCAGCAGTGTTATAGACAGGGAGGAAACTGAAGCTTTCTTT

j_gene: TRBJ1-5
d_gene: NA
abundance: many
v_gene: TRBV12-3/TRBV12-4
CDR3aa: CASSFEGRGNQPQHF
CDR3nt: TGTGCCAGCAGTTTCGAGGGTCGGGGCAATCAGCCCCAGCATTTT

j_gene: TRBJ2-1
d_gene: NA
abundance: few
v_gene: TRBV11-2
CDR3aa: CASSFGAEYNEQFF
CDR3nt: TGTGCCAGCAGCTTTGGGGCAGAATACAATGAGCAGTTCTTC

j_gene: TRBJ2-2
d_gene: TRBD2
abundance: few
v_gene: TRBV5-1
CDR3aa: CASSLELASAGELFF
CDR3nt: TGCGCCAGCAGCTTGGAACTAGCGTCCGCCGGGGAGCTGTTTTTT

j_gene: TRBJ2-6
d_gene: NA
abundance: many
v_gene: TRBV9
CDR3aa: CASSVDTGGSGANVLTF
CDR3nt: TGTGCCAGCAGCGTAGACACCGGCGGGTCTGGGGCCAACGTCCTGACTTTC

j_gene: TRBJ2-3
d_gene: TRBD1
abundance: NA
v_gene: TRBV3-1
CDR3aa: CASSQEDWTGPTTDTQYF
CDR3nt: TGTGCCAGCAGCCAAGAAGATTGGACAGGTCCTACCACAGATACGCAGTATTTT

j_gene: TRBJ2-3
d_gene: NA
abundance: NA
v_gene: TRBV20-1
CDR3aa: CSAEMVGDTQYF
CDR3nt: TGCAGTGCCGAGATGGTAGGAGATACGCAGTATTTT

j_gene: TRBJ2-4
d_gene: NA
abundance: NA
v_gene: TRBV2
CDR3aa: CASSEGLIWYPAKNIQYF
CDR3nt: TGTGCCAGCAGTGAAGGGTTAATCTGGTACCCAGCCAAAAACATTCAGTACTTC

j_gene: TRBJ2-1
d_gene: TRBD1
abundance: NA
v_gene: TRBV5-5
CDR3aa: CASSWGQGQHNEQFF
CDR3nt: TGTGCCAGCAGCTGGGGACAGGGGCAACATAATGAGCAGTTCTTC

j_gene: TRBJ2-1
d_gene: NA
abundance: NA
v_gene: TRBV27
CDR3aa: CASSVISGGLSNEQFF
CDR3nt: TGTGCCAGCAGTGTCATTAGCGGAGGGCTCTCCAATGAGCAGTTCTTC

j_gene: TRBJ1-6
d_gene: NA
abundance: few
v_gene: TRBV7-8
CDR3aa: CASSLSTGKSPLHF
CDR3nt: TGTGCCAGCAGCTTGTCAACGGGTAAATCACCCCTCCACTTT

j_gene: TRBJ1-2
d_gene: NA
abundance: NA
v_gene: TRBV7-2
CDR3aa: CASSLGERGANYGYTF
CDR3nt: TGTGCCAGCAGCTTAGGGGAGAGGGGAGCTAACTATGGCTACACCTTC

j_gene: TRBJ2-2
d_gene: NA
abundance: NA
v_gene: TRBV24-1
CDR3aa: CATSDLSGTGELFF
CDR3nt: TGTGCCACCAGTGATTTGTCGGGCACCGGGGAGCTGTTTTTT

j_gene: TRBJ1-1
d_gene: NA
abundance: few
v_gene: TRBV11-2
CDR3aa: CASSTRGVNTEAFF
CDR3nt: TGTGCCAGCAGCACAAGGGGGGTAAACACTGAAGCTTTCTTT

j_gene: TRBJ2-1
d_gene: TRBD1
abundance: many
v_gene: TRBV5-1
CDR3aa: CATSPTGVSYNEQFF
CDR3nt: TGCGCCACCTCACCAACAGGGGTCTCCTACAATGAGCAGTTCTTC

j_gene: TRBJ2-4
d_gene: NA
abundance: few
v_gene: TRBV3-1
CDR3aa: CASSQEFGGASIQYF
CDR3nt: TGTGCCAGCAGCCAAGAATTCGGAGGGGCCTCCATTCAGTACTTC

j_gene: TRBJ2-1
d_gene: NA
abundance: NA
v_gene: TRBV7-2
CDR3aa: CASSASGTVRNEQFF
CDR3nt: TGTGCCAGCAGCGCATCCGGGACGGTCAGGAATGAGCAGTTCTTC

j_gene: TRBJ2-6
d_gene: NA
abundance: many
v_gene: TRBV20-1
CDR3aa: CSANGGNVLTF
CDR3nt: TGCAGTGCCAACGGTGGGAACGTCCTGACTTTC

j_gene: TRBJ1-5
d_gene: NA
abundance: NA
v_gene: TRBV5-1
CDR3aa: CASSFRPGNNQPQHF
CDR3nt: TGCGCCAGCAGCTTCAGACCAGGGAACAATCAGCCCCAGCATTTT